The entry below gives a single T cell receptor beta chain sequence along with its context. Its antigen remains unidentified. Separate from the roughly 610-subject first cohort, the roughly 120-subject validation cohort was the one that the donors belonged to. The data derive from a study of cytomegalovirus exposure and HLA in healthy donors. Germline loops: CDR1 SGDLS, CDR2 YYNGEE. The V segment lost 0 bases and the J segment 9 bases; nucleotides outside the gene matches: 2. This CDR3 contains 12 residues. General observations from the study: Most sequenced TCRs were rare (though some public TCRs occurred in many donors). That first-cohort TCR clusters tended to co-occur in the roughly 130 validation repertoires was found in a later analysis.

Only in-frame clones appear in the TCRdb table, and some are missing; sequencing was by immunoSEQ multiplex PCR. The sample includes 75,000 to 85,000 clones, approximately 91% of them seen just once. The sequencing sample was made of PBMCs. This receptor was identified in a man aged 25 to 40 in good health and CMV-seronegative. The J gene is TRBJ2-7, the V gene TRBV9; TRBD1 matches at 8 bases. Written as DNA, the CDR3 is TGTGCCAGCAGCGTAGATCAGGGGGCGCAGTACTTC. Its protein is CASSVDQGAQYF.